This T cell receptor (beta chain) came from a study of T cell responses to AZD1222 COVID-19 vaccine (dated by TCRdb to the early 2020s). Study-level background: AZD1222 recipients given second doses at about 4 weeks or at about 12 weeks were pooled, since spike-specific TCR depth and breadth were not found to differ between the two schedules. A total of approximately 250 trial participants underwent TCR sequencing, of whom more than 200 had received two doses of AZD1222 and some 25 had received two doses of the MenACWY control vaccine. Trial participants were enrolled by age into 18-55, 56-69 and 70-plus year subgroups, with 148, 28 and 57 TCR-sequenced participants respectively.

Sample time point, as interpreted from the label and publication: baseline before first vaccination. Vaccinee samples were obtained from the UK trials COV001 and COV002, which included a single-blind randomized controlled phase 2/3 trial of AZD1222 (ChAdOx1 nCoV-19) in healthy adults. Trial participant PBMC samples were collected at day 0 and day 28 after the second dose for TCRbeta chain sequencing. CDR1 and CDR2, looked up from the germline V gene, are MRHNA and SNTAGT. CDR3 length: 13 amino acids, cysteine to phenylalanine. The retained sequence is limited to the CDR3, 39 bases, with the frame set at the first base. Trimming leaves V shorter by 1 base and J shorter by 8 bases, with the junction holding 4 bases beyond the gene matches. Overall study outcomes, separate from this receptor: Because no samples from the day 14 peak response were available, repertoires could be characterized only after the peak T cell response. Vaccine-associated CD4 TCRs spanned the whole spike protein, with dominant responses in regions 160-218 and 743-854. Participants were mostly white British and included more females than males, and it was suggested by the authors that clonal diversity may have been underestimated. The 56-69-year group was small, and its depth increase did not reach significance, likely because of low power. A significant rise in spike-specific TCR breadth and depth was observed after two AZD1222 doses relative to day 0 and relative to MenACWY recipients. Reportedly, close to half of the unique spike-specific TCRs recognized epitopes lying outside the regions that are mutated in the B.1.351 and B.1.1.7 variants. Conclusions about previously exposed vaccinees are limited because only 5 or 6 AZD1222 recipients were SARS-CoV-2 seropositive at baseline.

The CDR3 regions of human TCRbeta chains were analyzed by immunosequencing. Processing in the source paper ran as follows. Repertoire TCRs were checked for matches against a reference library of SARS-CoV-2-specific TCRs that had been generated using the MIRA antigen-specificity platform. Breadth was defined as the fraction of unique TCRs that were SARS-CoV-2-associated, and depth was defined as the fraction of total T cells that were SARS-CoV-2-associated. Using the MIRA data, every spike-specific TCR was mapped to the spike region that the TCR reacted to and assigned to either a CD4 or a CD8 class. Log10-transformed breadth and depth values were compared by one-way ANOVA with Sidak's multiple comparisons tests. The table comes from immuneACCESS by way of TCRdb, which keeps in-frame sequences with V and J called. Part of the clones is missing from these tables; in studies checked, under half for an unresolved V gene and the rest for unknown reasons. The V and J calls and clone size come from that table; D and trimming were worked out from the DNA. Within this sample are 150,000 to 200,000 clones, with 85% to 95% of them counted one time only. Roughly 3.8% of the sample rests with the top ten.

A remark on this clone: It lacks a known antigen. It has no much larger one-base neighbor in the sample; base qualities were not kept.

The V and J genes are TRBV6-4 and TRBJ1-2; 7 junctional bases match TRBD1. This receptor was obtained from an adult in good health. This specimen was peripheral blood, taken on day 0 of AZD1222 vaccination. The nucleotide sequence is given as TGTGCCAGCAGTGACTACAGGGGTGCGGGCTACACCTTC. The encoded protein is CASSDYRGAGYTF.